A single sample gave rise to the 22 T cell receptor beta chains below, sequenced in a study of T cell repertoires in cytomegalovirus infection. TCRdb used MiXCR to reprocess the reads, holding one entry per CDR3 protein. Of 680,000 or so distinct CDR3 sequences listed, 33% are singletons. For these TCRs, the target antigens are not known. This specimen was cultured PBMCs, taken from culture after CMV antigen stimulation. The receptor set was obtained from a human donor in good health (CMV status not recorded). Some clones in this sample may be carry-over from other donors' samples.

This clonotype has ten or more counts. V usage is TRBV7-8 and J usage is TRBJ1-2; 10 nucleotides line up with TRBD1. The J segment lost 4 bases and the V segment lost 1 base, leaving 21 bases of the junction unmatched. Germline CDR1 is SGHVS and CDR2 is FQNEAQ. The CDR3 is 21 residues long. The CDR3 coding sequence is TGTGCCAGCAGCTTAGTGGTTGGGCGGGACAGGGGAGCGAGCGGAGCCTATGGCTACACCTTC. As protein: CASSLVVGRDRGASGAYGYTF.

The table lists this clonotype with a few counts. The chain is built from TRBV2 and TRBJ1-2; no reliable D call. The germline V and J ends were trimmed by 11 bases and 7 bases, with 17 bases remaining between them. CDR3 length: 12 amino acids. Germline loops: CDR1 SNHLY, CDR2 FYNNEI. The CDR3 DNA reads TGTGCCCCCATGGTAGGGAGGAGTGGCTACACCTTC. This translates into CAPMVGRSGYTF. The full variable domain, rest sourced from reference TRBV2 and TRBJ1-2, is EPEVTQTPSHQVTQMGQEVILRCVPISNHLYFYWYRQILGQKVEFLVSFYNNEISEKSEIFDDQFSVERPDGSNFTLKIRSTKLEDSAMYFCAPMVGRSGYTFGSGTRLTVV.

The chain employs TRBV20-1 and TRBJ1-2; TRBD1 aligns across 8 bases. The CDR3 has 14 residues. CDR1 and CDR2 from the germline V gene are DFQATT and SNEGSKA (reference sequence). V shed 1 base and J 8 bases; nucleotides not matched to a gene: 9. The CDR3 protein is CSARGLGTGYGYTF. CDR3 in DNA: TGCAGTGCTAGAGGACTGGGGACAGGTTACGGCTACACCTTC.

This chain uses TRBV6-2 or TRBV6-3 with TRBJ2-1, with 7 bases that match TRBD2. The CDR3 has 15 residues. From germline, CDR1 is MNHEY and CDR2 SVGEGT. V lost 6 bases and J lost 7; bases outside the gene matches: 12. The CDR3: CASRKLAIRVNEQFF. CDR3 sequence (DNA): TGTGCCAGCAGGAAACTAGCGATAAGAGTGAATGAGCAGTTCTTC.

This clonotype appeared a few times. V usage is TRBV5-4 and J usage is TRBJ1-2; TRBD1 might be the D (5 bases). The V gene's germline CDR1 is SGHNT and CDR2 YYREEE (reference sequence). V was pared by 4 bases and J by 5 bases, with 21 bases between. This CDR3 has 16 amino acids. The CDR3 nucleotides read TGTGCCAGCAGCCCGGGTAGGGGATCGGTATCGTATGGCTACACCTTC. Protein product: CASSPGRGSVSYGYTF. The full variable domain, its missing parts supplied by reference TRBV5-4 and TRBJ1-2, is ETGVTQSPTHLIKTRGQQVTLRCSSQSGHNTVSWYQQALGQGPQFIFQYYREEENGRGNFPPRFSGLQFPNYSSELNVNALELDDSALYLCASSPGRGSVSYGYTFGSGTRLTVV.

This clonotype was counted a few times. V gene TRBV20-1 combines with J gene TRBJ2-1; D is possibly TRBD2 (5 bases). The CDR3 is made up of 18 amino acids. Between the trimmed V and J ends, which lost 0 bases and 1 base, there was a span of 19 bases. CDR1 and CDR2 from the germline V gene are DFQATT and SNEGSKA (reference sequence). CDR3 nucleotides: TGCAGTGCTAGAGATCAATATTGGGAGACTCGGTCCTACAATGAGCAGTTCTTC. This codes for CSARDQYWETRSYNEQFF.

The chain has TRBV6-1 and TRBJ2-2, with a weak D call TRBD1 (6 bases). The CDR3 is 15 residues long. Trimming took off 4 bases at V and 4 bases at J, with 13 bases between the two ends. Germline assignment: CDR1 MNHNS and CDR2 SASEGT. The CDR3 bases are TGTGCCAGCAGTGTCGTGGCAGGGGTCACCGGGGAGCTGTTTTTT. It codes for CASSVVAGVTGELFF.

Note on this clonotype: This may stem from a read error, because a much larger clone lies one nucleotide away. This chain uses TRBV7-2 with TRBJ2-1; weak D call: TRBD2 (7 bases). This CDR3 contains 13 residues. Germline CDR1 reads SGHTA; CDR2 reads FQGNSA. The CDR3 region has the DNA TGTTCCAGCAGCCCGGGGGGCTCCCTAGGGCAGTTCTTC. It encodes CSSSPGGSLGQFF.

The chain couples TRBV7-2 to TRBJ2-1; 7 bases are a match to TRBD2. The CDR3 runs 15 residues. The germline V gene encodes CDR1 SGHTA and CDR2 FQGNSA. V was clipped by 1 base and J by 5 bases; unmatched bases: 5. The CDR3 DNA sequence: TGTGCCAGCAGCTTAGAGGGGACTACGCACAATGAGCAGTTCTTC. As protein: CASSLEGTTHNEQFF.

The rearrangement uses TRBV20-1 and TRBJ1-3; D is undetermined. This CDR3 has 14 amino acids. V lost 3 bases to trimming and J lost 0 bases, with 9 bases between them. Germline V gives CDR1 DFQATT, CDR2 SNEGSKA (reference sequence). CDR3 loop: CSARDSLSGNTIYF. The CDR3 coding sequence is TGCAGTGCTAGGGACTCCCTCTCTGGAAACACCATATATTTT.

The chain is built from TRBV12-3 or TRBV12-4 and TRBJ2-7, with D perhaps being TRBD1 or TRBD2 (6 bases each). This CDR3 contains 13 residues. V gave up 1 base and J gave up 5 bases, with 9 bases separating them. CDR3 coding DNA: TGTGCCAGCAGTTTAGTCGGGGGCGACGAGCAGTACTTC. It translates to CASSLVGGDEQYF.

The chain has TRBV10-3 and TRBJ2-1; a weak D match, TRBD1 (5 bases). This CDR3 region has 15 residues. Germline V gives CDR1 ENHRY, CDR2 SYGVKD. Trimming took 0 bases from V and 7 from J, leaving 13 bases between them. CDR3: CAISESTLTDNEQFF. DNA of the CDR3: TGTGCCATCAGTGAGTCCACCCTGACAGATAATGAGCAGTTCTTC.

The chain uses TRBV5-1 and TRBJ1-2; 10 nucleotides align to TRBD1. The CDR3 totals 15 residues. J gave up 3 bases and V 0 bases, and 2 bases lay outside the gene matches. CDR1 is SGHRS, CDR2 YFSETQ, per germline. The CDR3 loop reads CASSLGTGGHYGYTF. The DNA for the CDR3 is TGCGCCAGCAGCTTGGGGACAGGGGGGCACTATGGCTACACCTTC.

The CDR3 loop is CASSPWGGPTDTQYF. In nucleotides, the CDR3 is TGTGCCAGCAGCCCGTGGGGGGGTCCCACAGATACGCAGTATTTT. The chain combines TRBV7-2 with TRBJ2-3; 7 nucleotides line up with TRBD2. The germline CDR1 and CDR2 sequences are SGHTA and FQGNSA. V shed 5 bases and J 2 bases; nucleotides not matched to a gene: 7. The CDR3 runs to 15 residues. Full variable domain (outside the CDR3, taken from reference TRBV7-2 and TRBJ2-3): GAGVSQSPSNKVTEKGKDVELRCDPISGHTALYWYRQSLGQGLEFLIYFQGNSAPDKSGLPSDRFSAERTGGSVSTLTIQRTQQEDSAVYLCASSPWGGPTDTQYFGPGTRLTVL.

The chain links TRBV5-1 to TRBJ2-1; 12 bases are a match to TRBD2. Germline CDR1 SGHRS, CDR2 YFSETQ. The CDR3 has 15 amino acids. V shed 0 bases, J shed 10 bases, and the junction held 5 bases outside the gene matches. This CDR3 reads CASSLATSGRWEQFF. The CDR3 DNA reads TGCGCCAGCAGCTTGGCCACTAGCGGGAGGTGGGAGCAGTTCTTC.

Only a few counts were recorded for this clonotype. The chain joins TRBV7-8 to TRBJ2-5, with 11 bases matching TRBD2. Germline loops: CDR1 SGHVS, CDR2 FQNEAQ. The CDR3 consists of 19 residues. The J segment lost 1 base and the V segment lost 5 bases, leaving 15 bases of the junction unmatched. Written as DNA, the CDR3 is TGTGCCAGCAGCATCCGGACGTACTTGACTAGCGGGACCCAAGAGACCCAGTACTTC. Protein: CASSIRTYLTSGTQETQYF.

This clonotype was picked up a small number of times. The genes are TRBV5-1 and TRBJ2-5, with 9 bases that match TRBD1. CDR1 and CDR2 (germline): SGHRS, YFSETQ. V lost 6 bases and J lost 5; bases outside the gene matches: 11. The CDR3 has 15 residues. In DNA form, the CDR3 reads TGCGCCAGCACCCAGGACAGGGGAGTGTCGGAGACCCAGTACTTC. This sequence encodes CASTQDRGVSETQYF.

This chain links TRBV2 with TRBJ2-3; 9 nucleotides align to TRBD1. CDR1 SNHLY and CDR2 FYNNEI come from the germline V gene. Unmatched junction bases numbered 3, after V lost 5 bases and J lost 6 bases. This CDR3 has 13 amino acids. DNA for the CDR3: TGTGCCAGCAGTAACAGGGGGCTGGATACGCAGTATTTT. This translates into CASSNRGLDTQYF.

This clonotype was seen a few times. The J gene is TRBJ2-3, the V gene TRBV6-5; 9 nucleotides agree with TRBD1. Germline CDR1 MNHEY, CDR2 SVGAGI. CDR3 length equals 15 residues. Trimming cost V 7 bases and J 4 bases; bases outside gene matches: 9. The CDR3 reads CASKGTGWGADTQYF. The CDR3 nucleotides read TGTGCCAGCAAGGGGACAGGGTGGGGAGCAGATACGCAGTATTTT.

The table lists this clonotype with a few counts. This chain links TRBV7-9 with TRBJ2-3, with a weak D call TRBD1 (5 bases). This CDR3 region has 14 residues. CDR1 and CDR2 (germline): SEHNR, FQNEAQ (reference sequence). Trimming pared 5 bases from V and 7 bases from J, leaving 16 bases between. Here the CDR3 DNA reads TGTGCCAGCAGCCCCACCGCACAGGTCCATACGCAGTATTTT. It codes for CASSPTAQVHTQYF.

The chain combines TRBV12-3 or TRBV12-4 with TRBJ2-1; 8 nucleotides line up with TRBD2. Trimming cost V 4 bases and J 11 bases; bases outside gene matches: 10. The CDR3 length is 14 residues. The CDR3 nucleotides are TGTGCCAGCAGTTCCTCCGGGACTAGTATTAAGCAGTTCTTC. Translated: CASSSSGTSIKQFF.

This chain uses TRBV6-6 with TRBJ2-7; perhaps TRBD2 as D (6 bases). Germline CDR1 MNHNY, CDR2 SVGAGI (reference sequence). The ends were cut back, 2 bases at V and 5 bases at J, with 13 bases in the middle. The CDR3 extends over 14 amino acids. The CDR3 DNA is TGTGCCAGCAGTTACAGGAGGGTGGTCCACGAGCAGTACTTC. Translating it yields CASSYRRVVHEQYF.